The 18 T cell receptor beta chains presented below share a single source sample, sequenced in a study of blood T cell repertoires in COVID-19. Generated by immunoSEQ multiplex PCR, the TCRdb table keeps only in-frame clones and is missing some. Among about 270,000 clones, about 87% were seen once, and the ten largest hold around 3%. Sequencing was done on a sample of PBMCs or T cells enriched from blood (not recorded which). All receptors come from a woman aged 45-59 years who had recovered from COVID-19.

The chain uses TRBV20-1 and TRBJ1-1; D is undetermined. This CDR3 is built from 11 residues. Germline V gives CDR1 DFQATT, CDR2 SNEGSKA (reference sequence). The CDR3 DNA follows: TGCAGCGCGGGAGTGAACACTGAAGCTTTCTTT. Translated: CSAGVNTEAFF.

The chain has TRBV4-1 and TRBJ1-5; 7 bases map to TRBD1. Trimming took 2 bases from V and 6 from J; bases not matched to a gene: 13. The CDR3 is 17 residues long. The germline V gene has CDR1 MGHRA and CDR2 YSYEKL. The CDR3 region is CASSQTSRGTVAQPQHF. CDR3 nucleotides: TGCGCCAGCAGCCAAACATCTCGGGGGACAGTGGCTCAGCCCCAGCATTTT.

The gene calls are TRBV24-1 and TRBJ2-1, with TRBD1 matching over 8 bases. CDR1 is KGHDR and CDR2 is SFDVKD in the germline V gene. This CDR3 contains 14 residues. V shed 5 bases and J 5 bases; nucleotides not matched to a gene: 4. CDR3 region: CATSAPGQDNEQFF. The CDR3 DNA reads TGTGCCACCAGTGCACCGGGACAGGACAATGAGCAGTTCTTC.

The V gene is TRBV4-3, the J gene TRBJ2-7; TRBD2 agrees at 9 bases. CDR1 LGHNA and CDR2 YSLEER come from the germline V gene. The CDR3 loop spans 14 amino acids. The V gene end was trimmed by 4 bases and the J gene end by 2 bases; junction bases not matched to a gene: 3. The CDR3 region is CASSLERGAYEQYF. The CDR3 DNA reads TGCGCCAGCAGCCTAGAGCGGGGGGCCTACGAGCAGTACTTC.

The CDR3 region has the DNA TGTGCCACCAGTGATTCCGAGGGAGTACCCGAACAAGAGACCCAGTACTTC. Amino acid sequence: CATSDSEGVPEQETQYF. The rearrangement joins TRBV24-1 to TRBJ2-5; perhaps TRBD2 as D (5 bases). The CDR3 sequence is 17 residues long. Germline assignment: CDR1 KGHDR and CDR2 SFDVKD. V was clipped by 2 bases and J by 2 bases, with 17 bases between them.

The chain uses TRBV28 and TRBJ1-2; D remains ambiguous. V lost 6 bases, J lost 4 bases, and 9 bases lay in between. Germline V lookup: CDR1 MDHEN, CDR2 SYDVKM. The CDR3 contains 12 residues. The CDR3 sequence is CASRRDPYGYTF. In nucleotides, the CDR3 is TGTGCCAGCAGGCGGGATCCCTATGGCTACACCTTC.

This chain joins TRBV28 and TRBJ1-5; a possible D gene is TRBD1 (6 bases). The germline V gene has CDR1 MDHEN and CDR2 SYDVKM. V lost 8 bases and J 0 bases, leaving 17 bases between the germline ends. This CDR3 comprises 16 residues. CDR3 DNA sequence: TGTGCCAGCTCCAGGGGCGGAGTCTATAGCAATCAGCCCCAGCATTTT. This encodes CASSRGGVYSNQPQHF.

This clone came up many times. This chain uses TRBV9 with TRBJ1-4; the match to TRBD1 covers 8 bases. V dropped 0 bases and J dropped 10; count of bases not matched to a gene: 5. The CDR3 has 14 residues. Germline CDR1 is SGDLS and CDR2 is YYNGEE. Here the CDR3 reads CASSVEYRGGKLFF. CDR3 nucleotide sequence: TGTGCCAGCAGCGTAGAGTACAGGGGGGGAAAACTGTTTTTT.

This chain links TRBV4-2 with TRBJ2-5, with 10 bases lining up with TRBD2. V lost 2 bases, J lost 5 bases, and 11 bases stayed unmatched. CDR3 size: 17 residues. Germline V gene sequence: CDR1 LGHNA, CDR2 YNFKEQ. The CDR3 loop is CASSQPQRTSGGETQYF. CDR3 bases: TGTGCCAGCAGCCAACCCCAACGGACTAGCGGAGGGGAGACCCAGTACTTC.

This chain connects TRBV5-1 to TRBJ1-3, with D unclear. Germline V gene data show CDR1 as SGHRS and CDR2 as YFSETQ. V was pared by 4 bases and J by 0 bases, with 17 bases between. There are 17 residues in the CDR3. CDR3 DNA sequence: TGCGCCAGCAGCGCGTTTGGACTCATCGGCTCTGGAAACACCATATATTTT. This gives the protein CASSAFGLIGSGNTIYF.

With regard to this clone: One end of the junction fails to match germline, which may point to a read error. The V call is TRBV28, the J call TRBJ1-3; D not resolved. CDR1 is MDHEN and CDR2 is SYDVKM in the germline V gene. The CDR3 covers 13 residues. DNA of the CDR3: TGTGCCAGCATCACGGGATCTGGGAACACCATATATTTT. Amino acid sequence: CASITGSGNTIYF.

The chain links TRBV4-1 to TRBJ2-1; 9 positions match TRBD2. CDR3 length: 15 amino acids. V gave up 4 bases and J gave up 5 bases; unmatched junction bases: 6. The V gene's germline CDR1 is MGHRA and CDR2 YSYEKL. CDR3 sequence (DNA): TGCGCCAGCAGCCCTGAGACTAGCGGAAACAATGAGCAGTTCTTC. Translating it yields CASSPETSGNNEQFF.

The chain carries TRBV19 and TRBJ1-4, with 9 positions matching TRBD1. Germline V gene sequence: CDR1 LNHDA, CDR2 SQIVND (reference sequence). The CDR3 extends over 16 amino acids. The V gene end was trimmed by 10 bases and the J gene end by 0 bases; junction bases not matched to a gene: 9. In nucleotides, the CDR3 is TGTGCCACTCACAGGGGGCAGAGGGCAACTAATGAAAAACTGTTTTTT. The encoded protein is CATHRGQRATNEKLFF.

The CDR3: CASRETGGDINTEAFF. For the CDR3, the DNA is TGTGCCAGCAGGGAGACAGGGGGTGATATCAACACTGAAGCTTTCTTT. V is TRBV7-3 and J is TRBJ1-1; TRBD1 matches 9 bases. There are 16 residues in the CDR3. Unmatched junction bases numbered 10, after V lost 6 bases and J lost 2 bases. Looked up from germline, CDR1 is SGHTA and CDR2 is FQGTGA.

The count of this clone is one. The chain has TRBV5-4 and TRBJ1-2; 7 nucleotides line up with TRBD1. Germline CDR1 SGHNT, CDR2 YYREEE (reference sequence). After removal of 4 bases from V and 3 bases from J, the junction contained 9 bases not matched to a gene. The CDR3 has 15 amino acids. The CDR3 is CASSLQGLGDYGYTF. In DNA, the CDR3 is TGTGCCAGCAGCCTACAGGGGCTGGGGGACTATGGCTACACCTTC.

The chain carries TRBV5-1 and TRBJ2-3, with 11 positions matching TRBD2. The germline gives CDR1 SGHRS, CDR2 YFSETQ. This CDR3 comprises 14 residues. Unmatched junction bases numbered 0, after V lost 1 base and J lost 5 bases. CDR3 DNA: TGCGCCAGCAGCTTGACTAGCGGGAGAGATACGCAGTATTTT. Amino acid sequence: CASSLTSGRDTQYF.

The V call is TRBV5-1, the J call TRBJ1-5; maybe TRBD1 (6 bases). In germline, CDR1 is SGHRS, CDR2 YFSETQ. This CDR3 is built from 15 residues. V lost 0 bases to trimming and J lost 4 bases, with 11 bases between them. The CDR3 bases are TGCGCCAGCAGCTTGGAGGGGGTTGGAAATCAGCCCCAGCATTTT. Protein product: CASSLEGVGNQPQHF.

The chain uses TRBV19 and TRBJ2-3; TRBD2 agrees at 10 bases. The CDR3 contains 15 residues. The V gene end was trimmed by 7 bases and the J gene end by 4 bases; junction bases not matched to a gene: 8. In germline, CDR1 is LNHDA, CDR2 SQIVND (reference sequence). The CDR3 DNA reads TGTGCCAGTATCTCTAGCGGGAGTGCTGCAGATACGCAGTATTTT. Translating it yields CASISSGSAADTQYF.